This T cell receptor beta chain was found in a study of blood T cell repertoires in COVID-19. Looking at the study overall: The origin of the acute and convalescent COVID-19 samples was the United States, Italy and Spain.

Libraries were prepared by immunoSEQ multiplex PCR; TCRdb keeps only in-frame clonotypes and omits some of them. Among about 470,000 clones listed, roughly 87% were seen once. V was pared by 4 bases and J by 3 bases, with 15 bases between. Germline V gives CDR1 SEHNR, CDR2 FQNEAQ (reference sequence). The length of the CDR3 is 15 residues. The TCR was taken from a woman in her late teens or twenties who had recovered from COVID-19. The rearrangement joins TRBV7-9 to TRBJ1-2; D uncertain. The sample consisted of PBMCs or T cells enriched from blood (not recorded which). The CDR3 DNA follows: TGTGCCAGCAGCTCGCGTGATCTTGGGCACTATGGCTACACCTTC. Protein sequence: CASSSRDLGHYGYTF.